This T cell receptor (beta chain) was captured by sequencing in a study of CD4 T cells in relation to SARS-CoV-2 and coronaviruses (dated by TCRdb to the early 2020s). Concerning the study at large: In the ViraFEST assay, PBMCs were grown with antigen for around ten days, and TCR beta CDR3s were then sequenced to identify antigen-specific clonal expansions. A different TCR-beta assay, based on Illumina, was used to sequence expansion assays from other donors in the study. Memory CD4+ T cell crossreactivity between SARS-CoV-2 and common cold coronavirus spike proteins was assessed at the TCR clonotype level in the study. Shared crossreactive spike epitopes were mapped to their HLA restriction using patient-derived lymphoblastoid cell lines. The Adaptive Biotechnologies TCR-sequencing kit was used to sequence samples from a few pre-COVID donors and the naive versus memory experiments, while other data came from Illumina-based sequencing. An HIV-1 Nef peptide pool or a culture without peptide was used as the negative reference condition.

Turning to this clone: This receptor's antigen is unknown. Per-nucleotide qualities are absent, and no much larger clonotype sits a single base away.

Overall study outcomes, separate from this receptor: In around three fifths of donors, memory CD4+ clonotypes turned up that crossrecognized SARS-CoV-2 and at least one common cold coronavirus spike. Small numbers of patients and of tested TCRs were a limitation of the study. Crossreactivity analysis centred on spike protein, so crossreactivity against other viral proteins was not assessed. No donor contributed both pre-pandemic and post-infection samples, which limited tracing the source of pre-existing responses. Significantly weaker SARS-CoV-2-driven expansion was shown by crossreactive clones than by monoreactive clones, consistent with antigenic imprinting.

The junction shows trimming of 4 bases on V and 2 bases on J, plus 4 bases between the germline ends. CDR1 MNHNY and CDR2 SVGAGI were looked up in the germline V gene (reference sequence). Measured from the cysteine to the phenylalanine, the CDR3 is 12 residues long. CDR3 DNA only is kept here, 36 bases in frame from base 1. Receptors were amplified or captured by the immunoSEQ multiplex PCR assay. The original pipeline was this. During preprocessing, nonproductive sequences were removed, along with CDR3s that did not begin with C, did not end with F or W, or were shorter than 7 amino acids. Antigen-specific clonotypes were called with the MANAFEST web app on the basis of expansion relative to the reference and to other culture wells. A clone counted as positive if significantly expanded in 2 of 3 replicate wells versus the reference culture at FDR below 0.05. For a clone to be considered positive, significant expansion relative to all other tandem wells and an odds ratio above 5 were also required. CDR3 homology was quantified as pairwise Levenshtein distance, calculated with the stringdist R package after three terminal residues were trimmed from each end. TCRdb took this table from immuneACCESS and kept in-frame rearrangements with V and J called. Such tables lack part of the clones; where checked against another copy, unresolved V genes explain under half of the gap, and the rest is unexplained. V, J and clone size reflect that table, while D and trimming were determined from the DNA. Within this sample are roughly 15,000 clones, with 82% of them counted one time only. Roughly 30% of the sample is taken by the ten largest.

CD4+ T cells from unexposed donors were collected before the COVID-19 pandemic (2011-2018). Following 10 days of culture, the EasySep CD4+ T cell isolation kit was used to isolate CD4+ T cells. As far as cell numbers permitted, CD4+ T cells from unexposed donors were tested for reactivity against SARS-CoV-2 S and N as well as four spike pools from common cold coronaviruses. PBMCs were cultured at a few million per well in IMDM supplemented with 5% human AB serum and about 9.2 IU/ml IL-2. Half of the culture medium was replaced with fresh IL-2-containing medium on days 3 and 7. Triplicate replicate wells were generally used for each peptide culture condition. The leukapheresis product used for the unexposed donors was purchased from a commercial source. Ficoll-Paque PLUS gradient centrifugation was used to isolate PBMCs from either whole blood or leukapheresis product. PBMCs were either cryopreserved at -140°C or used fresh in the expansion assay. The QIAamp Micro DNA Kit was used to extract genomic DNA from the CD4+ T cells.

This sequence originates from a human donor in good health. This receptor chain uses TRBV6-6 and TRBJ2-3, with the D segment identity uncertain. The sample comprised CD4+ T cells from PBMCs, cultured in vitro. The sequence in DNA is TGTGCCAGCAGTTTGGACACAGATACGCAGTATTTT. Translation gives CASSLDTDTQYF.